These 3 T cell receptor beta chains were sequenced from one sample in a study of early stage breast cancer tumors. Method: immunoSEQ multiplex PCR; TCRdb's copy keeps in-frame clones and lacks some. The table has roughly 48,000 clones, roughly 83% seen once. Sample: blood. Every receptor here comes from a person between 45 and 65 years old with breast cancer.

This sequence joins TRBV7-2 and TRBJ2-3; 7 bases fit TRBD2. CDR3 length: 16 residues. Germline CDR1 reads SGHTA; CDR2 reads FQGNSA. V was pared by 0 bases and J by 6 bases, with 9 bases of the junction left unmatched. CDR3 residues: CASSLAGGSLVDTQYF. The CDR3, as DNA: TGTGCCAGCAGCTTAGCGGGAGGGAGTCTTGTTGATACGCAGTATTTT.

The chain recombines TRBV14 with TRBJ2-7; TRBD1 matches 8 bases. CDR3 length: 13 residues. CDR1 and CDR2 from the germline V gene are SGHDN and FVKESK. V lost 4 bases to trimming and J lost 5 bases; unmatched junction nucleotides: 4. This CDR3 reads CASSRTGFHEQYF. DNA of the CDR3: TGTGCCAGCAGCCGGACAGGGTTCCACGAGCAGTACTTC.

The chain recombines TRBV18 with TRBJ2-2, with D tentatively TRBD1 (5 bases). The CDR3 consists of 16 residues. V lost 2 bases and J 2 bases, leaving 12 bases between the germline ends. Germline V CDR1 and CDR2: KGHSH, LQKENI. The CDR3 here is CASSPIGAQNTGELFF. For the CDR3, the DNA is TGTGCCAGCTCACCAATTGGGGCCCAAAACACCGGGGAGCTGTTTTTT.